This T cell receptor beta chain comes out of a study of shared T cell receptors in the human thymus. V was clipped by 1 base and J by 8 bases, with 11 bases between them. Per germline, CDR1 MDHEN and CDR2 SYDVKM. This CDR3 spans 13 amino acids. This clone was found once. Produced via immunoSEQ multiplex PCR; TCRdb's table is partial and in-frame only. The sample has roughly 710,000 clones, 80% to 90% seen once. The same data also contributed to another study, on human thymus T cells. That publication notes: Resections obtained during corrective heart surgery supplied the thymus tissue. Overlap was high between thymic repertoires from unrelated individuals, as reported in related research.

The specimen was thymocytes. This clonotype was sampled from a girl under two years old with a congenital heart defect. The V call is TRBV28, the J call TRBJ1-2; perhaps TRBD1 as D (6 bases). CDR3 nucleotides: TGTGCCAGCAGTTTATTGGGGGCAGGGGGCTACACCTTC. Protein: CASSLLGAGGYTF.